These 25 T cell receptor beta chains share one sample of origin, sequenced in a study of high-grade serous ovarian cancer treatment subgroups. Some clones are missing from TCRdb's copy, which holds only in-frame ones; the method was immunoSEQ multiplex PCR. Seen here are 6,000 to 7,000 clones, 75% to 85% observed once, and the top ten hold about 9.4%. Tumor samples were obtained before definitive surgery or chemotherapy. Sequencing was done on a sample of tumor tissue. The receptor source for this set is a human donor with high-grade serous ovarian cancer.

The chain recombines TRBV11-2 with TRBJ2-7, with D possibly being TRBD1 or TRBD2 (5 bases each). V was shortened by 2 bases and J by 0 bases, with 17 bases between the two germline ends. This CDR3 spans 17 amino acids. The germline V gene encodes CDR1 SGHAT and CDR2 FQNNGV. The CDR3 DNA reads as TGTGCCAGCAGCTTACGGGGACGAATCACGAGCTCCTACGAGCAGTACTTC. Amino acids: CASSLRGRITSSYEQYF.

V and J are TRBV30 and TRBJ1-1, with D maybe TRBD1 (6 bases). V was shortened by 5 bases and J by 3 bases, with 10 bases between the two germline ends. The CDR3 sequence is 12 residues long. Germline CDR1 is GTSNPN and CDR2 is SVGIG (reference sequence). The CDR3 nucleotides read TGTGCCTGGGGCGAGGGGGACACTGAAGCTTTCTTT. Translating gives CAWGEGDTEAFF.

The rearrangement joins TRBV5-1 to TRBJ1-4; 7 positions match TRBD1. Germline V gene lookup returns CDR1 SGHRS and CDR2 YFSETQ. J was trimmed by 2 bases and V by 5 bases; bases with no gene match: 3. The CDR3 is 14 residues long. The CDR3 DNA reads TGCGCCAGCAGACGGGACAGTACTAATGAAAAACTGTTTTTT. Encoded protein: CASRRDSTNEKLFF. Together with reference TRBV5-1 and TRBJ1-4, the CDR3 gives the full variable domain: KAGVTQTPRYLIKTRGQQVTLSCSPISGHRSVSWYQQTPGQGLQFLFEYFSETQRNKGNFPGRFSGRQFSNSRSEMNVSTLELGDSALYLCASRRDSTNEKLFFGSGTQLSVL.

This sequence joins TRBV2 and TRBJ1-2, with D possibly being TRBD1 (6 bases). The germline gives CDR1 SNHLY, CDR2 FYNNEI. Trimming stripped 5 bases from V and 9 bases from J, with 13 bases between. This CDR3 region has 12 residues. The CDR3 DNA reads TGTGCCAGCAGTCTCCGGGACACGAGCTACACCTTC. Protein: CASSLRDTSYTF.

This clone was seen only once. The rearrangement uses TRBV4-3 and TRBJ1-1; tentatively, D is TRBD1 (6 bases). V lost 0 bases to trimming and J lost 8 bases, with 13 bases between them. The CDR3 has 14 amino acids. Germline loops: CDR1 LGHNA, CDR2 YSLEER. The CDR3 DNA is TGCGCCAGCAGCCAAGAAATTGGGGGCGGAGAAGCTTTCTTT. Translation gives CASSQEIGGGEAFF.

This clone was seen only a few times. The chain links TRBV2 to TRBJ2-7, with D perhaps matching TRBD1 (6 bases). Trimming left V 10 bases short and J 6 bases short, with 19 bases between. Germline V gives CDR1 SNHLY, CDR2 FYNNEI. The CDR3 has 13 residues. The CDR3 region is CAILNRDPTEQYF. The CDR3, as DNA: TGTGCCATCCTAAACAGGGACCCGACCGAGCAGTACTTC.

The chain has TRBV28 and TRBJ1-1; 7 positions agree with TRBD1. The J segment lost 3 bases and the V segment lost 4 bases, leaving 17 bases of the junction unmatched. The CDR3 loop spans 18 amino acids. CDR1 and CDR2 (germline): MDHEN, SYDVKM. This chain's CDR3 is CASSSRAGLAGGYTEAFF. Written as DNA, the CDR3 is TGTGCCAGCAGTTCCCGTGCGGGACTGGCAGGGGGGTACACTGAAGCTTTCTTT. Complete variable domain (other parts from reference TRBV28 and TRBJ1-1): DVKVTQSSRYLVKRTGEKVFLECVQDMDHENMFWYRQDPGLGLRLIYFSYDVKMKEKGDIPEGYSVSREKKERFSLILESASTNQTSMYLCASSSRAGLAGGYTEAFFGQGTRLTVV.

The V gene is TRBV6-5, the J gene TRBJ1-3, with a tentative D call TRBD1 (5 bases). Trimming shortened V by 3 bases and J by 5 bases, and 8 bases separated the two germline ends. The CDR3 extends over 13 amino acids. CDR1 and CDR2 from the germline V gene are MNHEY and SVGAGI. CDR3 protein: CASSYGGRNTIYF. The CDR3 region has the DNA TGTGCCAGCAGTTATGGGGGAAGAAACACCATATATTTT.

Remarks on this clone: Compared with germline, one end of the junction differs, possibly owing to a read error. In the same sample, other DNA sequences code for this CDR3. V gene TRBV19 combines with J gene TRBJ2-7; TRBD1 is a possible D gene (7 bases). Looked up from germline, CDR1 is LNHDA and CDR2 is SQIVND (reference sequence). CDR3 length: 16 residues. The CDR3 here is CASSIAPDRAGYEQYF. The DNA of the CDR3 is TGTGCCAGTAGTATCGCCCCCGACAGGGCGGGATACGAGCAGTACTTT.

The chain employs TRBV7-7 and TRBJ2-5; 8 nucleotides line up with TRBD2. This CDR3 has 12 residues. V lost 5 bases to trimming and J lost 5 bases; unmatched junction nucleotides: 1. CDR1 and CDR2 (germline): SSHAT, FNYEAQ (reference sequence). DNA of the CDR3: TGTGCCAGCAGCGGCGGGGGGGAGACCCAGTACTTC. It codes for CASSGGGETQYF.

This chain joins TRBV1 and TRBJ2-6; TRBD1, the table's D call, lacks a check against the DNA. TRBV1 is an annotated pseudogene. The CDR3 length is 17 residues. CDR3: CTSRLCCAQSRANVLTF. The CDR3 DNA follows: TGCACCAGCAGGTTATGTTGTGCACAAAGTCGGGCCAACGTCCTGACTTTC.

V and J are TRBV4-1 and TRBJ1-2; D gene ambiguous. Per germline, CDR1 MGHRA and CDR2 YSYEKL. This CDR3 contains 15 residues. Trimming took off 0 bases at V and 4 bases at J, with 12 bases between the two ends. The CDR3 DNA reads as TGCGCCAGCAGCCAAGATGCGGAAAGGCCCTATGGCTACACCTTC. It is translated as CASSQDAERPYGYTF.

The chain is built from TRBV29-1 and TRBJ2-1; a possible D gene is TRBD2 (6 bases). The V gene lost 3 bases and the J gene lost 5 bases, with 11 bases spanning the gap. The CDR3 is 13 amino acids. The germline V gene encodes CDR1 SQVTM and CDR2 ANQGSEA. The CDR3 is CSVEGLGHNEQFF. The CDR3, as DNA: TGCAGCGTTGAGGGACTGGGGCACAATGAGCAGTTCTTC.

CDR3 in amino acids: CASSRDRGSLAFF. Written as DNA, the CDR3 is TGCGCCAGCAGCCGGGACAGGGGGAGCCTAGCTTTCTTT. The rearrangement links TRBV5-1 to TRBJ1-1, with TRBD1 matching 11 bases. The CDR3 consists of 13 residues. V lost 4 bases, J lost 10 bases, and 6 bases stayed unmatched. CDR1 and CDR2 (germline): SGHRS, YFSETQ.

The chain uses TRBV5-4 and TRBJ2-7, with D possibly being TRBD1 or TRBD2 (5 bases each). Germline values: CDR1 SGHNT, CDR2 YYREEE (reference sequence). V lost 5 bases and J lost 7, with 19 bases in between. CDR3 length: 14 residues. The CDR3 nucleotides read TGTGCCAGCAGTCCGGACCGGGACCCTAGGGAGCAGTACTTC. Translation: CASSPDRDPREQYF.

CDR3: CAGKLAGGANEQFF. CDR3 DNA: TGTGCCGGCAAATTAGCGGGAGGGGCGAATGAGCAGTTCTTC. The rearrangement links TRBV2 to TRBJ2-1; TRBD2 matches at 11 bases. The CDR3 runs 14 residues. Per the germline V gene, CDR1 is SNHLY and CDR2 is FYNNEI. The V segment lost 11 bases and the J segment 7 bases; nucleotides outside the gene matches: 10.

The chain uses TRBV4-1 and TRBJ2-3; possible D gene TRBD1, 5 bases. The germline CDR1 and CDR2 sequences are MGHRA and YSYEKL. Trimming took 0 bases from V and 2 from J, leaving 12 bases between them. The CDR3 length is 16 residues. CDR3 sequence reads: CASSQESDIPTDTQYF. In DNA, the CDR3 is TGCGCCAGCAGCCAAGAATCGGACATACCCACAGATACGCAGTATTTT.

The chain carries TRBV5-1 and TRBJ2-3, with 7 bases identical to TRBD1. V shed 0 bases and J 2 bases; nucleotides not matched to a gene: 9. The germline V gene has CDR1 SGHRS and CDR2 YFSETQ. CDR3 length equals 17 residues. The CDR3 protein is CASSLGDTGTATDTQYF. In DNA form, the CDR3 reads TGCGCCAGCAGCTTGGGGGATACCGGGACAGCCACAGATACGCAGTATTTT.

The chain combines TRBV5-1 with TRBJ2-5; 8 bases map to TRBD2. The CDR3 totals 16 residues. V was pared by 3 bases and J by 1 base, with 8 bases of the junction left unmatched. Per germline, CDR1 SGHRS and CDR2 YFSETQ. Written as DNA, the CDR3 is TGCGCCAGCAGCTGGGCCCTTAGCGGGGCCCAAGAGACCCAGTACTTC. Translation gives CASSWALSGAQETQYF.

This clone was counted between two and nine times. The chain has TRBV15 and TRBJ2-7, with 12 bases aligning to TRBD1. The trim removed 0 bases at V and 5 bases at J, leaving 5 bases unmatched. The CDR3 extends over 16 amino acids. Germline values: CDR1 LNHNV, CDR2 YYDKDF (reference sequence). CDR3: CATSRDRGTGGDEQYF. DNA for the CDR3: TGTGCCACCAGCAGAGATCGAGGGACAGGGGGCGACGAGCAGTACTTC.

J is TRBJ1-1 and V is TRBV2; D unresolved. The CDR3 consists of 13 residues. Between the trimmed V and J ends, which lost 7 bases and 3 bases, there was a span of 12 bases. Germline lookup yields CDR1 SNHLY and CDR2 FYNNEI. In nucleotides, the CDR3 is TGTGCCAGCATGCCACTCGGCGACACTGAAGCTTTCTTT. Its translation is CASMPLGDTEAFF. Full variable domain (rest looked up from reference TRBV2 and TRBJ1-1): EPEVTQTPSHQVTQMGQEVILRCVPISNHLYFYWYRQILGQKVEFLVSFYNNEISEKSEIFDDQFSVERPDGSNFTLKIRSTKLEDSAMYFCASMPLGDTEAFFGQGTRLTVV.

The J gene is TRBJ2-1, the V gene TRBV19; D gene ambiguous. The germline gives CDR1 LNHDA, CDR2 SQIVND (reference sequence). This CDR3 contains 13 residues. Trimming shortened V by 3 bases and J by 8 bases, and 11 bases separated the two germline ends. CDR3 coding DNA: TGTGCCAGTAGTATGAGTCGGTTAGATGAGCAGTTCTTC. Translation gives CASSMSRLDEQFF.

The gene calls are TRBV6-1 and TRBJ1-5; no clear D gene. This CDR3 spans 14 amino acids. V dropped 4 bases and J dropped 0 bases, with 7 bases sitting between them. CDR1 is MNHNS and CDR2 is SASEGT in the germline V gene. The CDR3 bases are TGTGCCAGCAGTGCCGGTTATAGCAATCAGCCCCAGCATTTT. Encoded protein: CASSAGYSNQPQHF.

This rearrangement joins TRBV27 to TRBJ1-6, with 7 bases aligning to TRBD1. Germline loops: CDR1 MNHEY, CDR2 SMNVEV (reference sequence). V was clipped by 5 bases and J by 7 bases; unmatched bases: 5. This CDR3 is built from 14 residues. CDR3 region: CASSKGAQNSPLHF. CDR3 nucleotide sequence: TGTGCCAGCAGTAAGGGGGCTCAAAATTCACCCCTCCACTTT.

The V call is TRBV6-1, the J call TRBJ1-6; a possible D gene is TRBD1 (5 bases). The CDR3 covers 14 residues. Trimming pared 2 bases from V and 9 bases from J, leaving 11 bases between. The germline CDR1 and CDR2 sequences are MNHNS and SASEGT. CDR3 amino acids: CASSESGKTSPLHF. CDR3 coding DNA: TGTGCCAGCAGTGAATCAGGGAAAACTTCACCCCTCCACTTT.